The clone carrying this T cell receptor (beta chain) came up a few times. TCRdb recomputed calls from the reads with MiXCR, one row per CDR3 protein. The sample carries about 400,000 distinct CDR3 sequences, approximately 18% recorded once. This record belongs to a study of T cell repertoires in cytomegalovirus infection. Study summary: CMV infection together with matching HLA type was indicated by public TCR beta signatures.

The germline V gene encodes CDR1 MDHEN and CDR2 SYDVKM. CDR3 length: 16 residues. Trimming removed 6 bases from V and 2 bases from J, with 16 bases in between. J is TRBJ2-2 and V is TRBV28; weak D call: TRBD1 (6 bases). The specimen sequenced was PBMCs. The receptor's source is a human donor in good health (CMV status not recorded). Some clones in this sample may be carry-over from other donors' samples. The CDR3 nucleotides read TGTGCCAGCAGCACCCGACAGGCCCCAAACACCGGGGAGCTGTTTTTT. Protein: CASSTRQAPNTGELFF.